This note documents a single TCR beta chain sequence. Its antigen is undetermined. CDR1 and CDR2 (germline): MRHNA, SNTAGT. The CDR3 has 14 amino acids. Trimming removed 5 bases from V and 4 bases from J; junction bases left unmatched: 5. This entry comes from a study of cytomegalovirus exposure and HLA in healthy donors. Study-wide points: For TCR beta chains, V- and J-gene trimming was later linked to a missense DCLRE1C variant. Some segments of the V type, notably TRBV6-2 and TRBV6-3, were excluded as indistinguishable. The productive fraction for most TCR beta V segments was about 90% or about 30% in an earlier analysis. A later analysis appeared to link common viral pathogens to several of the most significant clusters.

The primer mix had 60 Vbeta and 13 Jbeta primers. This table comes from immunoSEQ multiplex PCR, and its TCRdb copy is limited to in-frame clones, with some not included. The table has under 100,000 clones, 60% to 80% seen once; the top ten hold roughly 1.9%. Sequencing was performed on PBMCs. The TCR originated in a boy between 10 and 17 years old in good health and CMV-seronegative. The chain links TRBV6-4 to TRBJ1-1; TRBD1 agrees at 9 bases. CDR3 amino acids: CASSPTGGTTEAFF. The CDR3 coding sequence is TGTGCCAGCAGTCCGACAGGGGGGACCACTGAAGCTTTCTTT.